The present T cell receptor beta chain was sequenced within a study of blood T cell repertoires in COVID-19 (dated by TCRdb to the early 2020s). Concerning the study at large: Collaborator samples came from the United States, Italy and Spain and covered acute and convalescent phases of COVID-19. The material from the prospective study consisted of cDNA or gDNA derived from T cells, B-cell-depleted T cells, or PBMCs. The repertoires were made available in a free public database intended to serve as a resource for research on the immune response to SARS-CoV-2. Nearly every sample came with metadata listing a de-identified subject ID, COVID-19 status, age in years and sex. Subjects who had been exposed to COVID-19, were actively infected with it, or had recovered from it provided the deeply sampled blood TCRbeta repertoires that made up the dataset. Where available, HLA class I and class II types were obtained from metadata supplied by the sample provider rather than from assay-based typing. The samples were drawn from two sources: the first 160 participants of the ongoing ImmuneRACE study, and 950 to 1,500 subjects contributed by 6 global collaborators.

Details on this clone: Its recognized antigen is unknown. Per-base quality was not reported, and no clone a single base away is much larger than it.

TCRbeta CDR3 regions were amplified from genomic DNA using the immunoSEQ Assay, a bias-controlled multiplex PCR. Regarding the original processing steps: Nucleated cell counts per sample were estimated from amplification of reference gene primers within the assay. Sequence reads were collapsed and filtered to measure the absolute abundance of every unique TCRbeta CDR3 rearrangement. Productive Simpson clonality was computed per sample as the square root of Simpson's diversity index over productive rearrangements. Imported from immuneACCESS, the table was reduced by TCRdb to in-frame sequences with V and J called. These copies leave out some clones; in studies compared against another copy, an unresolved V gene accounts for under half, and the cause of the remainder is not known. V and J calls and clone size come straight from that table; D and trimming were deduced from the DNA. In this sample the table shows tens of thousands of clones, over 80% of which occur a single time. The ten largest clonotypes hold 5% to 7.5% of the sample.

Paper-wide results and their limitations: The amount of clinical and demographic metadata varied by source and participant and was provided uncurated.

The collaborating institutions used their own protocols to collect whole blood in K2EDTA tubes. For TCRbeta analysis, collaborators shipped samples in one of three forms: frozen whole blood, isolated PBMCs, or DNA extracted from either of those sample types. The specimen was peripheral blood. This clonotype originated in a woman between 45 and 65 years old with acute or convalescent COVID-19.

The nucleotide sequence is TGTGCCAGCAGCACCAGGACAGGGGGCTCCTATAATTCACCCCTCCACTTT. This is translated as CASSTRTGGSYNSPLHF. The rearrangement joined TRBV5-5 to TRBJ1-6, and 10 junctional nucleotides match TRBD1. V loses 4 bases at its end and J loses 0 bases; junction bases beyond the gene matches: 4. CDR1 and CDR2 (SGHKS, YYEKEE) derive from the germline V gene (reference sequence). Including the terminal cysteine and phenylalanine, the CDR3 comprises 17 residues. CDR3 DNA only is kept here, 51 bases in frame from base 1.